The present T cell receptor (beta chain) was sequenced within a study of control samples from healthy donors and cancer patients. Here immunoSEQ multiplex PCR was the method, and the copy in TCRdb shows in-frame clones only, minus some. The sample carries approximately 52,000 clones, around 90% recorded once. Germline CDR1 and CDR2: LGHDT and YNNKEL (reference sequence). The CDR3 runs 12 residues. V lost 1 base and J 7 bases, leaving 5 bases between the germline ends. This chain links TRBV3-1 (or the pseudogene TRBV3-2) with TRBJ2-1; a weak D match, TRBD2 (5 bases). This receptor was taken from a man aged 50 to 60 in good health. The sample comprised blood. The DNA for the CDR3 is TGTGCCAGCAGCCAAGGAGGGAATGAGCAGTTCTTC. This codes for CASSQGGNEQFF.